This T cell receptor (beta chain) appears in the sequencing data of a study of T cell responses to AZD1222 COVID-19 vaccine. Study-level results: Once two AZD1222 doses were given, Spike-specific TCR breadth and depth went up. White British ancestry dominated among donors, who included more females, and clonal diversity was possibly underestimated.

The J segment lost 2 bases and the V segment lost 0 bases, leaving 4 bases of the junction unmatched. CDR1 and CDR2 (germline): SGDLS, YYNGEE. The CDR3 totals 15 residues. As to this clone: Its antigen is undetermined.

Sequencing used immunoSEQ multiplex PCR; TCRdb keeps in-frame clones, though not all of them. The sample records under 150,000 clones, 92% being singletons. V usage is TRBV9 and J usage is TRBJ2-7, with 8 bases matching TRBD2. The origin of this receptor is an adult who received the AZD1222 COVID-19 vaccine. The sample consisted of peripheral blood, taken 28 days after the second AZD1222 dose. CDR3 residues: CASSVGFGRAYEQYF. The CDR3 bases are TGTGCCAGCAGCGTAGGTTTCGGGAGGGCCTACGAGCAGTACTTC.